The present T cell receptor (beta chain) was sequenced within a study of B cell selection in AIRE deficiency. Notes on the study in general: Of approximately 3,600 shared Treg TCRbeta sequences, 31.6% were healthy-donor-only and over 9% patient-only. Shared Treg sequences had shorter CDR3s, biased toward rearrangements with few non-templated insertions.

Conventional CD4 T cells were sorted as CD4+CD127+ cells. The CDR3 runs 12 residues. The germline gives CDR1 MGHDK, CDR2 SYGVNS. V was shortened by 3 bases and J by 6 bases, with 3 bases between the two germline ends. Concerning this clone itself: Its target is unknown. Other DNA sequences in the sample encode the same CDR3.

Original analysis: Conventional T cell pools: roughly 9.9x10^4 distinct patient, 130,000 to 150,000 donor TCRbeta sequences. The table came from immunoSEQ multiplex PCR; TCRdb's copy has only in-frame clones and leaves some out. V, J and clone size derive from that table, while D and trimming were established from the DNA sequence. This table holds about 25,000 clones, 95% to 96% found once. The V gene is TRBV25-1, the J gene TRBJ1-6; D remains ambiguous. Sequencing used CD4+CD127+ conventional T cells sorted from PBMCs. This TCR was sampled from a human donor in good health. DNA for the CDR3: TGTGCCAGCAGTGAGGGTAATTCACCCCTCCACTTT. Translating gives CASSEGNSPLHF.